Detailed here is one TCR beta chain. The sample is drawn from a study of blood T cell repertoires in COVID-19. In the authors' methods: Reference gene primer amplification yielded estimated nucleated cell counts. The assay was immunoSEQ multiplex PCR, and TCRdb's table has in-frame clones only and misses some. That table is the source of V, J and clone size, and D and trimming were worked out from the DNA. This table has about 210,000 clones, 80% to 90% appearing once. CDR1 and CDR2 from the germline V gene are MNHEY and SVGAGI. V lost 8 bases to trimming and J lost 2 bases, with 16 bases between them. There are 15 residues in the CDR3.

This receptor was taken from a woman between 40 and 55 years old with acute COVID-19. The J gene is TRBJ1-5, the V gene TRBV6-5, with a tentative D call TRBD1 (5 bases). The sample comprised PBMCs or T cells enriched from blood (not recorded which). CDR3 in DNA: TGTGCCAGCCGGAGGGGAGGGGAGGGCAATCAGCCCCAGCATTTT. This sequence encodes CASRRGGEGNQPQHF.